This T cell receptor beta chain comes out of a study of OX40 agonist ivuxolimab in advanced cancers. Study details: Ivuxolimab doses were 0.01, 0.1, 0.3, 1.5, 3 or 10 mg/kg every 2 weeks. Study-wide findings and caveats: Among the lowest peripheral clonal expansion occurred in 0.1-3.0 mg/kg partial responders. Some patients who did not respond also had low normalized T-cell clonal expansion.

Regarding this clone: Its target is not known.

Germline-derived CDR1 and CDR2 are WNHNN and SYGVQD (reference sequence). Trimming cost V 2 bases and J 7 bases; bases outside gene matches: 4. This CDR3 region has 14 residues. Produced via immunoSEQ multiplex PCR; TCRdb's table is partial and in-frame only. The data hold around 25,000 clones, with about four fifths observed a single time. Systemic immunosuppression or a history of autoimmune disease excluded patients. V gene TRBV10-1 combines with J gene TRBJ2-1; 8 nucleotides match TRBD2. This TCR was sampled from an adult with an advanced solid tumor such as melanoma, head and neck, liver or kidney cancer. The specimen comprised CD4+ or CD8+ T cells sorted from blood, sampled in a trial of the OX40 agonist ivuxolimab. The CDR3 reads CASSESSGDNEQFF. The DNA for the CDR3 is TGCGCCAGCAGTGAGAGTAGCGGGGATAATGAGCAGTTCTTC.